A single sample is the source of the 4 T cell receptor beta chains below, sequenced in a study of blood T cell repertoires in COVID-19. TCRdb's table, derived via immunoSEQ multiplex PCR, lists solely in-frame clones and lacks some. This table holds fewer than 150,000 clones, roughly four fifths found once. The sample consisted of peripheral blood. These receptor sequences come from a human donor in a cohort sampled during active COVID-19.

This sequence joins TRBV6-5 and TRBJ1-1, with D perhaps matching TRBD1 (5 bases). The CDR3 is 16 residues long. Germline CDR1 and CDR2: MNHEY and SVGAGI. Trimming took off 3 bases at V and 4 bases at J, with 18 bases between the two ends. The CDR3 DNA reads TGTGCCAGCAGTTATAGTCGGGGGGGAGGGCCCACTGAAGCTTTCTTT. It translates to CASSYSRGGGPTEAFF.

This chain connects TRBV19 to TRBJ1-3, with D unclear. Trimming left V 3 bases short and J 4 bases short, with 10 bases between. CDR3 length: 14 amino acids. Per germline, CDR1 LNHDA and CDR2 SQIVND (reference sequence). The CDR3: CASSISVWGNTIYF. The CDR3 region has the DNA TGTGCCAGTAGTATTTCAGTATGGGGAAACACCATATATTTT.

The rearrangement links TRBV15 to TRBJ2-7; 8 positions agree with TRBD1. Germline loops: CDR1 LNHNV, CDR2 YYDKDF (reference sequence). Germline trimming cut 5 bases from V and 2 bases from J; bases unmatched to any gene: 5. CDR3 size: 14 residues. In nucleotides, the CDR3 is TGTGCCACCAGCCCGGGGGACAGGACCTACGAGCAGTACTTC. Encoded protein: CATSPGDRTYEQYF.

CDR3 amino acids: CASSSGGTGGEKLFF. The CDR3 bases are TGTGCCAGCAGTTCCGGGGGGACAGGGGGGGAAAAACTGTTTTTT. The gene calls are TRBV27 and TRBJ1-4; 11 nucleotides align to TRBD1. Trimming removed 4 bases from V and 8 bases from J; junction bases left unmatched: 6. Germline loops: CDR1 MNHEY, CDR2 SMNVEV (reference sequence). This CDR3 comprises 15 residues. The full variable domain, rest sourced from reference TRBV27 and TRBJ1-4, is EAQVTQNPRYLITVTGKKLTVTCSQNMNHEYMSWYRQDPGLGLRQIYYSMNVEVTDKGDVPEGYKVSRKEKRNFPLILESPSPNQTSLYFCASSSGGTGGEKLFFGSGTQLSVL.